The rows below give T cell receptor beta chains drawn from one sample of a study of blood T cells in healthy people across ages. TCRdb analysed the 5' RACE reads with MiXCR anew, one entry per CDR3 protein. The sample has some 880,000 distinct CDR3 sequences; roughly 35% are singletons. The specimen was blood. The receptors shown here come from a man between 18 and 35 years old in good health. Both conserved end residues are part of each CDR3. A D gene is named only where the DNA matches it firmly. Size is stated for part of the rows, as once, few or many counts, or as a class when the clone is expanded.

d_gene: TRBD1
j_gene: TRBJ1-3
v_gene: TRBV5-6
abundance: NA
CDR3aa: CASRRTGGLGNTIYF
CDR3nt: TGTGCCAGCCGAAGGACAGGGGGCCTTGGAAACACCATATATTTT

d_gene: NA
j_gene: TRBJ1-1
v_gene: TRBV5-1
abundance: NA
CDR3aa: CASSSFPGTEAFF
CDR3nt: TGCGCCAGCAGCTCTTTTCCCGGCACTGAAGCTTTCTTT

d_gene: NA
j_gene: TRBJ1-1
v_gene: TRBV7-3
abundance: NA
CDR3aa: CASSLEVISTEAFF
CDR3nt: TGTGCCAGCAGCTTAGAGGTAATCTCGACTGAAGCTTTCTTT

d_gene: NA
j_gene: TRBJ1-2
v_gene: TRBV5-1
abundance: NA
CDR3aa: CASSFVTPGQPYGYTF
CDR3nt: TGCGCCAGCAGCTTTGTGACGCCTGGACAGCCTTATGGCTACACCTTC

d_gene: TRBD2
j_gene: TRBJ2-1
v_gene: TRBV6-2/TRBV6-3
abundance: NA
CDR3aa: CASSTQLAGGYNEQFF
CDR3nt: TGTGCCAGCAGTACCCAACTAGCGGGTGGATACAATGAGCAGTTCTTC

d_gene: NA
j_gene: TRBJ2-7
v_gene: TRBV20-1
abundance: few
CDR3aa: CSARARTEYEQYF
CDR3nt: TGCAGTGCTCGCGCAAGGACGGAGTACGAGCAGTACTTC

d_gene: NA
j_gene: TRBJ1-1
v_gene: TRBV6-6
abundance: once
CDR3aa: CASSYLRTALNTEAFF
CDR3nt: TGTGCCAGCAGTTACCTCCGGACAGCCCTGAACACTGAAGCTTTCTTT

d_gene: NA
j_gene: TRBJ2-5
v_gene: TRBV12-3/TRBV12-4
abundance: NA
CDR3aa: CASSLLAGPGETQYF
CDR3nt: TGTGCCAGCAGTTTGCTGGCGGGGCCAGGGGAGACCCAGTACTTC

d_gene: NA
j_gene: TRBJ1-1
v_gene: TRBV27
abundance: NA
CDR3aa: CASSPSMGGMNTEAFF
CDR3nt: TGTGCCAGCAGTCCCTCCATGGGTGGCATGAACACTGAAGCTTTCTTT

d_gene: NA
j_gene: TRBJ2-4
v_gene: TRBV6-2/TRBV6-3
abundance: NA
CDR3aa: CASTRGGSIQYF
CDR3nt: TGTGCCAGCACCCGGGGAGGAAGCATTCAGTACTTC

d_gene: NA
j_gene: TRBJ2-1
v_gene: TRBV28
abundance: NA
CDR3aa: CASSHPDGSSYNEQFF
CDR3nt: TGTGCCAGCAGTCACCCTGACGGGAGCTCCTACAATGAGCAGTTCTTC

d_gene: TRBD1
j_gene: TRBJ2-7
v_gene: TRBV29-1
abundance: many
CDR3aa: CSATGTDSYEQYF
CDR3nt: TGCAGCGCCACCGGGACAGACTCCTACGAGCAGTACTTC

d_gene: NA
j_gene: TRBJ1-1
v_gene: TRBV4-2
abundance: NA
CDR3aa: CASSQERGLEAFF
CDR3nt: TGTGCCAGCAGCCAAGAGAGGGGCCTTGAAGCTTTCTTT

d_gene: TRBD1
j_gene: TRBJ1-1
v_gene: TRBV7-9
abundance: few
CDR3aa: CASHRGGEAFF
CDR3nt: TGTGCCAGCCACAGGGGCGGTGAAGCTTTCTTT

d_gene: TRBD2
j_gene: TRBJ2-6
v_gene: TRBV7-3
abundance: NA
CDR3aa: CASSPLGLAGGGANVLTF
CDR3nt: TGTGCCAGCAGCCCGCTGGGACTAGCGGGAGGTGGGGCCAACGTCCTGACTTTC